This T cell receptor (beta chain) derives from a study of cytomegalovirus exposure and HLA in healthy donors (TCRdb year 2017). Background on the whole study: An earlier analysis of several hundred of the donors reported 250 to 300 Gb of sequence data and 100 million to 120 million unique TCR beta sequences obtained from about 179 million T cells. HLA typing covered class I and class II loci at four-digit resolution. Roughly five DR-DQ haplotypes were treated as single units for association and clustering because of strong linkage in the cohort. The number of donors typed differed by locus, with about 629-630 for A, B, C, DRB1 and DQB1, over 500 for DQA1, 600 to 610 for DPA1, and around 450 for DPB1. A separate validation cohort of approximately 130 different subjects was used in addition to the roughly 670-subject first cohort. To predict cytomegalovirus infection status, the study brought together high-throughput TCR immunosequencing, statistical association of individual TCRs with disease status, and machine learning. Rather than using new phenotypic data, the later analysis identified candidate immune exposures from TCR beta sequences and from how often those sequences occurred across donors. Using immunosequencing, the study profiled T cell repertoires from 666 subjects and related those repertoires to cytomegalovirus serostatus. Donor age, sex, ethnicity and CMV serostatus were compiled alongside the repertoire data. A later genetic analysis took genome-wide SNP genotypes for about three fifths of the roughly 700 donors and used that subset as a discovery cohort. Of the 350 to 450 genotyped donors, over 70% fell in the genetic ancestry cluster associated with self-reported Caucasian donors. Among some 410 genotyped donors of the cohort, an average of around 240,000 unique TCR beta nucleotide sequences were sequenced per donor, 15% to 20% of them non-productive. A later analysis re-analyzed previously published TCR beta repertoires from 550 to 700 donors and added high-resolution HLA genotyping to study TCR occurrence patterns. An earlier analysis of around 580 of the donors used high-throughput TCR beta sequencing to judge whether each TCR beta V gene segment behaved as functional or pseudogenic. All discovery cohort repertoires had been generated on a single sequencing platform. The study aimed to test whether signatures of past pathogen exposure could be identified by cataloging public T cell receptors. Roughly 300 gigabases of sequencing data and tens of millions of unique TCR sequences were included in an early release covering several hundred HLA-typed donors. General conclusions and limits of the study: Three of the identified cytomegalovirus-associated TCR beta chains were confirmed in vitro to be specific for cytomegalovirus antigens. Sequencing depth was assumed to be roughly uniform across donors in the presence/absence analyses, though that assumption may not hold. Because the 87-base-pair reads could not distinguish some IMGT-functional V segments, including TRBV6-2 and TRBV6-3, those segments were excluded. In an earlier analysis of some 540 of the donors, most TCR beta V segments appeared in productive rearrangements about 87% or about 30% of the time, broadly matching IMGT annotations. Correlated functional status among segregating V segments might be attributable to linkage disequilibrium, but an unknown experimental factor could not be ruled out. The classifier was reported to diagnose cytomegalovirus status with high specificity and sensitivity in both the original and validation cohorts. A later analysis reported that several top co-occurrence clusters appeared linked to parvovirus B19, influenza, CMV and Epstein-Barr virus. When HLA alleles, especially DR and DQ, strongly co-occurred, TCR associations were difficult to assign to individual alleles. Across donors, most TCR sequences were observed very rarely, whereas some public TCRs were present in many individuals. According to a later analysis, TCR association rates differed among HLA loci, with DRB1 alleles showing the most associated TCRs and HLA-C alleles showing the fewest. Because counts were too low, 15 or so rarely observed V segments, including chromosome 9 orphons, were excluded from the earlier analysis of under 650 of the donors. Most CMV-associated TCR beta chains appeared to be HLA-restricted in a later analysis, and the HLA associations seemed to be driven largely by CMV exposure. A later genetic analysis reported fewer N-insertions in productive TCRs among donors in an Asian-associated ancestry cluster than the approximately 670-donor mean. This cohort had only TCR beta chains sequenced, and the lack of alpha or paired-chain data limited which features could be detected. A later genetic analysis associated a missense DCLRE1C variant with V-gene and J-gene trimming of TCR beta chains, and an independent cohort replicated the association. A later analysis found that HLA-associated TCR beta chains were more clonally expanded and had lower generation probabilities than equally common non-associated chains. The study gave a list of over 150 TCR beta chains associated with cytomegalovirus. A further reported finding was that TCR beta sequences accurately predicted the HLA-A and HLA-B alleles for most subjects in the first cohort. Immune exposure information for the cohort was limited to CMV serostatus. The sequencing pipeline was judged likely to have produced a cluster of highly shared sequence variants as a technical artifact. Because HLA typing was unavailable for some donors at each locus, only the typed subset was used in association tests. According to the authors, the approach could potentially be generalized to other disease states and immunological phenotypes. Specific HLA alleles were associated with 15,000 to 20,000 TCR beta sequences at a false discovery rate of 0.05 in a later analysis.

This clone was detected only a few times. There is no known antigen for this receptor. The sample holds no much larger clone one base away, and base qualities are not on file. V was cut back by 4 bases and J by 1 base, leaving a gap of 14 bases between them. Counted from cysteine to phenylalanine, this CDR3 has 15 amino acids. This entry keeps only the CDR3 DNA: 45 bases, framed from base 1. CDR1 and CDR2, per the germline V gene, are SGHVS and FQNEAQ. To prepare the library, the immunoSEQ multiplex PCR assay was applied. For the multiplex PCR, a mixture combining 60 forward primers for TCR Vbeta segments and 13 reverse primers for TCR Jbeta segments was used. The CDR3 region of rearranged TCR beta genes was amplified from genomic DNA with a multiplex PCR assay. The Illumina HiSeq System was used to sequence the amplified TCR beta libraries as 87-base-pair reads. Turning to the authors' computational methods: A later analysis counted some 80 million unique TCR beta chains across the 650 to 700 repertoires, and approximately 11 million of these chains were shared by at least two donors. A nearest-neighbor algorithm error-corrected the raw reads and collapsed the reads into unique sequences, merging closely related sequences to remove PCR and sequencing errors. Alignment of CDR3 sequences to IMGT reference sequences was used to assign V, D and J gene segments. For a sequence to be retained, a match of at least six nucleotides to both a V gene segment and a J gene segment was required. Rearrangements were called productive when the CDR3 lacked stop codons and stayed in frame with V and J; all others were non-productive. CDR3 was defined by IMGT convention, running from the second conserved V-encoded cysteine to the conserved J-encoded phenylalanine. The earlier analysis of approximately 590 of the donors excluded any sequence lacking an unambiguous match to a single V gene segment. In an earlier analysis of 587 of the donors, V segments were called functional above 56.7% productive rearrangements and were called segregating when the between-donor standard deviation exceeded 5%. A statistical classification framework was developed to diagnose cytomegalovirus status using the catalog of TCR beta chain sequences. In a later analysis, V and J genes were assigned by comparing TCR nucleotide sequences against IMGT/GENE-DB human TR gene sequences. A later analysis assigned CDR3 sequences and most-parsimonious VDJ recombination scenarios with the TCRdist pipeline. In a later analysis, each TCR beta chain was defined by its CDR3 amino acid sequence together with its V-gene family, and reads lacking a unique V-gene family were excluded. A later analysis removed 550 to 700 highly shared, low-generation-probability nucleotide sequences to deal with suspected cross-contamination and a sequencing artifact. In a later analysis, a clonal expansion index for each public chain was calculated from normalized within-repertoire ranks of inferred template counts. In a later analysis, generation probabilities were computed using a VDJ recombination model fitted to out-of-frame rearrangements, and the results were checked against IGoR. In a later analysis, TCR-TCR, TCR-HLA and TCR-CMV co-occurrence was scored with hypergeometric tests, and a repertoire-size bias correction was applied to TCR pairs. A later analysis estimated false discovery rates by permuting HLA or CMV assignments 20 times. In a later analysis, co-occurring TCRs were grouped with DBSCAN, and TCRdist sequence similarity was added when clustering was performed within HLA-allele-positive subsets. Co-occurrence clustering excluded repertoires with fewer than 30,000 or more than 120,000 public chains, plus five with anomalous nucleotide sharing. TCRdb took this table from immuneACCESS and kept in-frame rearrangements with V and J called. Such tables lack part of the clones; where checked against another copy, unresolved V genes explain under half of the gap, and the rest is unexplained. V, J and clone size were drawn from that table, and D and trimming were deduced from the DNA. In this sample the table shows under 250,000 clones, approximately 87% of which occur a single time. Over 1% of the sample is in the top ten clones.

In total, roughly 670 healthy bone marrow donors made up the cohort. All cohort members were sampled while nominally healthy, although unrecorded immune exposures were likely present. Of the approximately 700 cohort members, 289 had a positive CMV serostatus and 350 to 450 had a negative one, while no CMV serostatus was recorded for the donor. A peripheral blood sample was provided by each donor, and peripheral blood mononuclear cells were used for TCR beta sequencing. The Qiagen DNeasy Blood Extraction Kit was used to extract genomic DNA from the blood cell samples. The specimen was PBMCs. The sequence derives from a human donor in good health. The chain uses TRBV7-8 and TRBJ2-7, with TRBD1 tentatively as D gene (8 bases match). The CDR3 protein is CASSWEGTGSYEQYF. The sequenced DNA is TGTGCCAGCAGCTGGGAGGGGACAGGATCCTACGAGCAGTACTTC.